These 10 T cell receptor beta chains were all obtained from the same sample, sequenced in a study of long-term antiretroviral therapy in people with HIV. At survey level, the immunoSEQ assay was run in its v3.0 version. Sequenced by immunoSEQ multiplex PCR; TCRdb stores in-frame clones only, minus some. Among 30,000 to 40,000 clones listed, about four fifths were seen once. The material was unsorted PBMCs, obtained 3 years after starting antiretroviral therapy. Receptors were obtained from a man between 45 and 60 years old with HIV.

The gene calls are TRBV6-1 and TRBJ2-7; D is uncertain. Trimming cost V 6 bases and J 4 bases, with 10 bases left between them. The CDR3 runs 12 residues. Germline-derived CDR1 and CDR2 are MNHNS and SASEGT. CDR3 sequence (DNA): TGTGCCAGCAGAGCCAGAAGATACGAGCAGTACTTC. Residues: CASRARRYEQYF.

This rearrangement joins TRBV5-6 to TRBJ1-5, with D perhaps TRBD1 (5 bases). The V and J ends lost 2 bases and 4 bases respectively, with 13 bases between them. This CDR3 comprises 15 residues. From germline, CDR1 is SGHDT and CDR2 YYEEEE. The CDR3 protein is CASSFANRFNQPQHF. The CDR3 coding sequence is TGTGCCAGCAGCTTCGCGAACAGGTTTAATCAGCCCCAGCATTTT.

This clone was detected only a few times. The rearrangement uses TRBV28 and TRBJ2-1; 7 positions agree with TRBD2. Germline V gene lookup returns CDR1 MDHEN and CDR2 SYDVKM. V lost 3 bases, J lost 2 bases, and 7 bases stayed unmatched. CDR3 size: 16 residues. The CDR3 here is CASSLAGGSAYNEQFF. The CDR3 DNA is TGTGCCAGCAGTTTGGCGGGCGGGAGCGCCTACAATGAGCAGTTCTTC.

The gene calls are TRBV6-1 and TRBJ2-7; 9 bases align to TRBD2. Germline CDR1 and CDR2: MNHNS and SASEGT. The CDR3 sequence is 17 residues long. V trimming: 1 base; J trimming: 4 bases; junction bases outside the gene matches: 11. CDR3 sequence (DNA): TGTGCCAGCAGTGAAGGCGTATTGGGTCTAGCGGGGTACGAGCAGTACTTC. Translation: CASSEGVLGLAGYEQYF.

The chain is built from TRBV27 and TRBJ2-7; D call uncertain. Trimming removed 5 bases from V and 1 base from J, with 12 bases in between. Germline V gene sequence: CDR1 MNHEY, CDR2 SMNVEV (reference sequence). CDR3 length: 14 residues. CDR3 protein: CASSQSGNSYEQYF. Here the CDR3 DNA reads TGTGCCAGCAGTCAAAGTGGGAATTCCTACGAGCAGTACTTC.

In DNA, the CDR3 is TGTGCCAGCAGTTCCTCCGATTGGCAGCCCCAGCATTTT. Translating gives CASSSSDWQPQHF. The chain employs TRBV6-6 and TRBJ1-5; D unresolved. CDR3 size: 13 residues. With 4 bases removed from V and 7 bases from J, the gap between germline ends came to 11 bases. Germline assignment: CDR1 MNHNY and CDR2 SVGAGI (reference sequence).

In nucleotides, the CDR3 is TGTGCCAGCAGCCAAGACATTGCTGTAGGGCTGGGGGAGACCCAGTACTTC. It codes for CASSQDIAVGLGETQYF. J is TRBJ2-5 and V is TRBV4-2, with D unclear. The V gene's germline CDR1 is LGHNA and CDR2 YNFKEQ. The CDR3 loop spans 17 amino acids. V was clipped by 0 bases and J by 5 bases, with 19 bases between them.

This sequence joins TRBV2 and TRBJ2-5; D is unresolved. The CDR3 extends over 12 amino acids. Germline V gives CDR1 SNHLY, CDR2 FYNNEI. V was shortened by 8 bases and J by 1 base, with 8 bases between the two germline ends. The chain's CDR3 is CASRRGQETQYF. The DNA for the CDR3 is TGTGCCAGCCGGAGAGGCCAAGAGACCCAGTACTTC.

The rearrangement links TRBV18 to TRBJ2-5, with TRBD1 identical over 8 bases. The CDR3 is made up of 13 amino acids. Germline V gene lookup returns CDR1 KGHSH and CDR2 LQKENI. J was trimmed by 3 bases and V by 5 bases; bases with no gene match: 2. CDR3: CASSMGQEETQYF. The CDR3 DNA reads TGTGCCAGCTCAATGGGACAGGAAGAGACCCAGTACTTC.

The gene calls are TRBV6-5 and TRBJ2-7, with TRBD2 identical over 9 bases. V shed 6 bases and J 2 bases; nucleotides not matched to a gene: 8. The CDR3 has 15 amino acids. Germline CDR1 MNHEY, CDR2 SVGAGI. CDR3 loop: CASSRAGLAPYEQYF. The CDR3, as DNA: TGTGCCAGCAGCAGGGCGGGACTAGCCCCCTACGAGCAGTACTTC.